A selection of T cell receptor beta chains follows, all from one sample in a study of technical replicates of blood from a handful of donors. Clones were sequenced by immunoSEQ multiplex PCR, and TCRdb holds only the in-frame ones, with some missing. The profile shows 83,000 or so clones, more than 80% of them singletons. What was sequenced was T cells isolated from PBMCs. The receptors originated from a human donor in good health. CDR3s include the opening cysteine and the closing phenylalanine or tryptophan. Only some rows state a clone size, as once, few, many or a class for expanded clones.

v_call	j_call	clone_size	cdr3_aa
TRBV11-2	TRBJ2-7	NA	CASSLNYRGHEQYF
TRBV5-6	TRBJ1-1	few	CASSWTQGLAFF
TRBV29-1	TRBJ1-1	NA	CSVEGARFEAFF
TRBV7-9	TRBJ2-4	NA	CASRLSGEENIQYF
TRBV19	TRBJ1-2	NA	CASRVSGGTGNGYTF
TRBV30	TRBJ2-2	NA	CAWGDRVNTGELFF
TRBV19	TRBJ1-6	NA	CASSRRQGSRYNSPLHF
TRBV19	TRBJ1-1	NA	CASMVDGQGDFTTFF
TRBV27	TRBJ1-2	NA	CASSLSLQGVGYTF
TRBV28	TRBJ1-3	NA	CATRGLRGQAPGNTIYF
TRBV5-4	TRBJ1-2	NA	CASKGTGDGTNYGYTF
TRBV4-1	TRBJ1-6	NA	CASSQRAHGTYNSPLHF
TRBV7-8	TRBJ2-2	once	CASTPRRDRENTGELFF
TRBV10-3	TRBJ1-2	NA	CAIGGGQAHYGYTF
TRBV28	TRBJ2-1	NA	CASRGTSGSSYNEQFF
TRBV6-5	TRBJ1-6	NA	CASSYGQGPGFTPLHF
TRBV28	TRBJ2-1	NA	CAGSAGVRNEQFF
TRBV5-1	TRBJ2-7	NA	CASSLDRGAYEQYF
TRBV5-1	TRBJ2-1	NA	CASSPPSSYNEQFF
TRBV18	TRBJ1-5	NA	CASSPGENQPQHF
TRBV6-4	TRBJ2-1	NA	CASKTGLAGGREQFF
TRBV4-2	TRBJ2-5	NA	CASSQDQRGGRQETQYF
TRBV2	TRBJ1-2	once	CASRDDRGRNYGYTF
TRBV28	TRBJ2-5	NA	CASSPFRHGTSGRQETQYF
TRBV21-1	TRBJ2-1	NA	CASIKGTSLVFYNEQFF
TRBV19	TRBJ2-7	NA	CASRAVSTYEQYF
TRBV5-5	TRBJ1-1	NA	CASSPVGGTTEAFF
TRBV11-1	TRBJ2-3	NA	CASSTLAPSTDTQYF
TRBV6-6	TRBJ2-7	NA	CASSYGGTAFSYEQYF
TRBV4-1	TRBJ2-4	NA	CASSPRGLAKNIQYF
TRBV21-1	TRBJ1-2	NA	CASSKKQPREFYGYTF
TRBV7-6	TRBJ2-5	NA	CASSQLAGEQETQYF
TRBV28	TRBJ2-1	NA	CASSLSAGRYNEQFF
TRBV27	TRBJ1-5	few	CASSLVGAASNQPQHF
TRBV6-5	TRBJ1-4	NA	CAASPGNNEKLFF
TRBV19	TRBJ1-2	NA	CASTTTANGYTF
TRBV5-1	TRBJ2-1	NA	CASSSGDNEQFF
TRBV28	TRBJ2-7	NA	CASKVDGGSYEQYF
TRBV5-1	TRBJ2-5	NA	CASSLGTTRETQYF
TRBV19	TRBJ1-5	NA	CASSEPGPQPQHF
TRBV6-5	TRBJ2-1	NA	CASSKTGSSYNEQFF
TRBV7-3	TRBJ2-2	NA	CASSVQGSGELFF
TRBV2	TRBJ2-2	NA	CASSETGLTGELFF